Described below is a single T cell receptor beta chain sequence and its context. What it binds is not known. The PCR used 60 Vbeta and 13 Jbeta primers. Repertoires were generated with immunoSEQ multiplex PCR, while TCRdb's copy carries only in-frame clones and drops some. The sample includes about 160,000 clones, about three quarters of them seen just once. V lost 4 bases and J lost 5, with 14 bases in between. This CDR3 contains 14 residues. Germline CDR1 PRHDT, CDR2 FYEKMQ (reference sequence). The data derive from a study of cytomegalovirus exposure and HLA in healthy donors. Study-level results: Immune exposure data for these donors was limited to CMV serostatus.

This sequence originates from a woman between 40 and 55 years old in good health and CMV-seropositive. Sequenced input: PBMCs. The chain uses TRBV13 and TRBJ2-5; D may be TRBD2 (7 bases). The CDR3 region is CASSSGGLGETQYF. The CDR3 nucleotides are TGTGCCAGCAGCTCGGGGGGCCTAGGGGAGACCCAGTACTTC. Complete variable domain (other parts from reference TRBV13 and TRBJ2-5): AAGVIQSPRHLIKEKRETATLKCYPIPRHDTVYWYQQGPGQDPQFLISFYEKMQSDKGSIPDRFSAQQFSDYHSELNMSSLELGDSALYFCASSSGGLGETQYFGPGTRLLVL.